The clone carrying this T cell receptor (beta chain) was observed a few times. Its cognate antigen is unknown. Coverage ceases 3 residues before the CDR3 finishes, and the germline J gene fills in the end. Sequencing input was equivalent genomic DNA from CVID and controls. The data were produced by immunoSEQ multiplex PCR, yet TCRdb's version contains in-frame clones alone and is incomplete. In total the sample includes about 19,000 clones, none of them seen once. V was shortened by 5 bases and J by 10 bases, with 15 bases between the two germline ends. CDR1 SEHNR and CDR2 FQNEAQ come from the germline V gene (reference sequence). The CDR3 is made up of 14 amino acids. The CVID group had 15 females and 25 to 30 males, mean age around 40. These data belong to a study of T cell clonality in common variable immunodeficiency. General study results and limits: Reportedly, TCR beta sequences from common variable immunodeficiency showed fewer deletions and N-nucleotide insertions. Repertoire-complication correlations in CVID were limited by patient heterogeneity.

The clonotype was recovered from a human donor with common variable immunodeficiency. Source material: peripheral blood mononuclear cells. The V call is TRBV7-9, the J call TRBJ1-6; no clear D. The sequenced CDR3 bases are TGTGCCAGCAGCCAGACTCCTTTGTCGTCACCC. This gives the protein CASSQTPLSSP. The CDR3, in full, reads CASSQTPLSSPLHF.